This T cell receptor beta chain appears in the sequencing data of a study of beta chain features in type 1 diabetes. Whole-study results and caveats: In the patient group, naive, central memory and Treg TCRB repertoires seemed more alike than in the healthy donor group.

A note on this clone: The antigen is unknown.

TCRB transcripts that were expressed got sequenced, as all of the isolated RNA had been reverse transcribed. This table comes from immunoSEQ multiplex PCR, and its TCRdb copy is limited to in-frame clones, with some not included. The profile covers 850,000 to 900,000 clones, with roughly 15% appearing a single time and 0.023% taken by the ten largest. Germline CDR1 SEHNR, CDR2 FQNEAQ (reference sequence). The CDR3 has 16 amino acids. The sequence came from a woman aged 18-35 years in good health. This sequence joins TRBV7-9 and TRBJ2-5; the match to TRBD2 covers 9 bases. The J call may be faulty, since TRBJ2-7 better matches the DNA end. The sample was naive CD4+ T cells from blood. The CDR3 loop is CASSLGGTSISYEQYF. Written as DNA, the CDR3 is TGTGCCAGCAGCTTAGGGGGGACTAGCATATCCTACGAGCAGTACTTC.